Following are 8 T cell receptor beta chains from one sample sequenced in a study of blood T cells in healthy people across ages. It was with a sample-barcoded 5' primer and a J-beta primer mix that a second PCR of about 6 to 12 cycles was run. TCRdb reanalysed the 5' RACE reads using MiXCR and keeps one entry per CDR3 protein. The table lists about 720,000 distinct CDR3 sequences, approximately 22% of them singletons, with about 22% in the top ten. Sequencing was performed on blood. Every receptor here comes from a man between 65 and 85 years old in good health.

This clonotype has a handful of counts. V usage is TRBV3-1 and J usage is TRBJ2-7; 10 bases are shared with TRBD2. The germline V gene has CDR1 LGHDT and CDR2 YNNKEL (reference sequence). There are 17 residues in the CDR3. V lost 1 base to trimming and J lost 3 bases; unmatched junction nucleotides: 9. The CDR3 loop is CASSQAFLAGVLYEQYV. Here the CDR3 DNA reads TGTGCCAGCAGCCAAGCTTTTCTAGCGGGAGTCCTCTACGAGCAGTACGTC.

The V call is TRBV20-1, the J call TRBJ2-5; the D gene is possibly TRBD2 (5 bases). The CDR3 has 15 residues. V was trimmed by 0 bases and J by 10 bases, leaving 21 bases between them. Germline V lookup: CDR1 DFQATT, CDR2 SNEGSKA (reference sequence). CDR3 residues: CSARDFGGPSENQYF. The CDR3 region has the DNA TGCAGTGCTAGAGATTTTGGCGGGCCAAGTGAAAACCAGTACTTC.

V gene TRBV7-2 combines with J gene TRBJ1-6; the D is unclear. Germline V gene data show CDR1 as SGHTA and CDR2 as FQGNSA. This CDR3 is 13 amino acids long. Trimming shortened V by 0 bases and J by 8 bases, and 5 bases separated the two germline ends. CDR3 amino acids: CASSLALYSPLHF. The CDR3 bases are TGTGCCAGCAGCTTAGCTCTATATTCACCCCTCCACTTT.

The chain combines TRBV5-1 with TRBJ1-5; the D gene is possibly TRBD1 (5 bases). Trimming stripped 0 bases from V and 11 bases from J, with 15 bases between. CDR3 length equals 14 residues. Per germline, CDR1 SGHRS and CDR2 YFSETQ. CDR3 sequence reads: CASSLGDYGAAQHF. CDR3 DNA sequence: TGCGCCAGCAGCTTGGGGGATTATGGGGCGGCCCAGCATTTT.

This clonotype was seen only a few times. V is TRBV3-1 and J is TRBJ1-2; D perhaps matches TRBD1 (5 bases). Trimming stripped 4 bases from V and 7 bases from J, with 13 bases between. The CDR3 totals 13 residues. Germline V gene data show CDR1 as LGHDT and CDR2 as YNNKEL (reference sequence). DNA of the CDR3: TGTGCCAGCAGCCCCCCAGGGTACGGTGGCTACACCTTC. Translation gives CASSPPGYGGYTF.

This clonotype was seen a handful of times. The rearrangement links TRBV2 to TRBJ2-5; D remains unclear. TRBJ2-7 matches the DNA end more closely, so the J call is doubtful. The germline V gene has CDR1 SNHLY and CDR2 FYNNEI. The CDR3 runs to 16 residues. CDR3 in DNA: TGTGCCAGCAGTGAAGAGGGTTCAGGCTTCTCCTACGAGCAGTACTTC. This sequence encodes CASSEEGSGFSYEQYF.

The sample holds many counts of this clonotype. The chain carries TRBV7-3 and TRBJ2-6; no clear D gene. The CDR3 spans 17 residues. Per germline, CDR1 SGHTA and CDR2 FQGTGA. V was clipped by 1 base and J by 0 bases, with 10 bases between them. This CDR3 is CASSLSPANSGANVLTF. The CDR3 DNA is TGTGCCAGCAGCTTAAGTCCAGCAAACTCTGGGGCCAACGTCCTGACTTTC.

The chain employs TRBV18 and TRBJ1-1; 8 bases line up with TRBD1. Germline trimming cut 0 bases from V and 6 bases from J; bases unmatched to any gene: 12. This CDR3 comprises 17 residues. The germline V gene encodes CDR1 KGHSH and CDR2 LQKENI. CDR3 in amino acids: CASSPPQRAGGAAEAFF. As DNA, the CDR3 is TGTGCCAGCTCACCACCCCAAAGGGCAGGGGGCGCGGCTGAAGCTTTCTTT.